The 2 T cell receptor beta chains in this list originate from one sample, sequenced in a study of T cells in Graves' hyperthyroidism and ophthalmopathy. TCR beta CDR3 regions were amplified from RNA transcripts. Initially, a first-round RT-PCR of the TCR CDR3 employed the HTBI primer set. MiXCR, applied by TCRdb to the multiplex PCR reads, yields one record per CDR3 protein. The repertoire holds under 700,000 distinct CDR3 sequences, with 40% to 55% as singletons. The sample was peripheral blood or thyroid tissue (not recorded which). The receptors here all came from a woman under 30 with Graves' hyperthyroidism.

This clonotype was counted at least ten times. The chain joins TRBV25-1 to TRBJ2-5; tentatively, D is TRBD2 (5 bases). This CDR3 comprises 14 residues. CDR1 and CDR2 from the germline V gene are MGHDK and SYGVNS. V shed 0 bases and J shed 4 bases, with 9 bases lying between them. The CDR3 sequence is CASSEYGVVETQYF. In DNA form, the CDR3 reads TGTGCCAGCAGTGAATACGGGGTGGTAGAGACCCAGTACTTC.

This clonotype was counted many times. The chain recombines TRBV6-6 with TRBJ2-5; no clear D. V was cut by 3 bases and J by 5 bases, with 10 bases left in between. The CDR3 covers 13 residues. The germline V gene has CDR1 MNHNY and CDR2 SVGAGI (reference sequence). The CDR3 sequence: CASSYLAEETQYF. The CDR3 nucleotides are TGTGCCAGCAGTTATCTGGCGGAGGAGACCCAGTACTTC.